This is a list of T cell receptor beta chains from one sample in a study of blood T cell repertoires in COVID-19. Generated by immunoSEQ multiplex PCR, the TCRdb table keeps only in-frame clones and is missing some. This table holds a few hundred thousand clones, around 87% found once. Sequencing was carried out using PBMCs or T cells enriched from blood (not recorded which). The receptors shown here come from a man aged 40-50 years in a cohort exposed to, infected with or recovered from COVID-19 (not recorded which). Both conserved end residues are trimmed from each CDR3.

cdr3_aa | v_call
ASSLVGVRGSPLH | TRBV5-1
ASSYGAGENQPQH | TRBV18
ASSRTSGIVEQF | TRBV19
ASSPVGGRDTGELF | TRBV7-9
ASSPLSASGHNEQF | TRBV18
ASSPPTGTNTEAF | TRBV7-9
ASGFGGEQY | TRBV10-2
ASSEPRSAGETQY | TRBV25-1
ASSQDDYERF | TRBV4-2
ASSSGDEKLF | TRBV27
ASSYSYRGKGGYT | TRBV6-5
SVDSILAGSDEQF | TRBV29-1
ASSLHPAYNEQF | TRBV28
ASSWATEAF | TRBV12-3/TRBV12-4
ASKRVNYGYT | TRBV28
ASSLAQGSQPQH | TRBV5-1
ASSPWGGRSNQPQH | TRBV27
ASSLRRTNQPQH | TRBV7-8
ASSISSGTTDTQY | TRBV19
ASSFDGRETRYEQY | TRBV5-1
SVEGLAGITDTQY | TRBV29-1
ASSLARLAIGELF | TRBV7-9
ASSIRANYGYT | TRBV19
ASSLEAAGSTWEQY | TRBV11-3
ASSLYPSGTGRTGELF | TRBV5-8
ASSPGTSGRAVEQF | TRBV7-9
ASSWDRGQVNTEAF | TRBV7-9
ASSADNTYEQY | TRBV5-1
ASSIDPAYGLSSSTDTQY | TRBV19
ASSYQSFDSGNTIY | TRBV6-5
ASTHRAQETQY | TRBV5-1
ASSLDYGQGYPYEQY | TRBV5-5
ASPGRAGTLLDTQY | TRBV7-9
ASSLNSAGGVQPQH | TRBV7-8
ASSRTGFSTDTQY | TRBV11-3
ASSPTAGEKLF | TRBV27